This T cell receptor (beta chain) was retrieved from a study of CD39 and CD103 CD8 tumor-infiltrating T cells (dated by TCRdb to the late 2010s). With regard to the full study: Repertoire comparisons were shown for an HPV-positive HNSCC, an HPV-negative HNSCC, an ovarian cancer and a melanoma patient. TCRbeta CDR3 deep sequencing compared repertoires of CD8 TIL subsets defined by CD103 and CD39 with peripheral memory CD8 T cells. Overall results and qualifications from the work: DP CD8 TILs appeared more oligoclonal than DN and SP CD8 TILs and blood memory CD8 T cells, with top 30 clonotypes covering about 50-86%. Clonotypes from DP TILs were seldom detected in blood or uninvolved lymph node, while clonotypes from DN TILs overlapped to a large extent with peripheral memory CD8 repertoires.

Genomic DNA was extracted with the DNeasy Blood and Tissue Kit from 10,000 to 100,000 sorted cells per subset. TCRbeta V-J or V-D-J regions were sequenced and mapped by the immunoSEQ service, with coverage above 10x per sample. The study's processing was this. Analysis was limited to productive rearrangements exported from the immunoSEQ Analyzer platform, and clonality was evaluated on the 500 most abundant clones. To quantify how much repertoires overlapped between populations, both the Morisita-Horn similarity index and the Jaccard index were used. Morisita-Horn similarity between CD8 T-cell subset TCR repertoires was measured in over 5 cancer patients. This is the immuneACCESS table as TCRdb keeps it, with only in-frame sequences that have V and J called. A part of the clones is gone; compared with another copy, unresolved V genes explain less than half, and the rest is unexplained. The DNA was the basis for D and trimming; V, J and clone size are from that table. This sample gives some 4,800 clones in total; roughly two thirds of them show up just once. Clones ranked in the top ten supply 9% to 15% of the sample.

At the time of sample collection the patients were not on therapy, although prior treatments varied from chemotherapy, radiotherapy, surgery and immunotherapy to no treatment. After thawing, cells went through T lymphocyte enrichment using a negative-selection kit, with EpCAM beads added for tumor-infiltrating lymphocytes. Memory CD8 T cells were sorted as CD8+CD4-CD45RA- cells irrespective of CCR7 expression. Peripheral blood mononuclear cells were isolated by Ficoll-Paque PLUS gradient and cryopreserved before analysis. On a FACSAria II, each population was sorted to just over 97% purity, and the resulting cell pellets were frozen for TCR sequencing with no culture step. About this clone itself: What antigen it recognizes has not been identified. No quality values exist for individual bases; no much larger clone is one base distant.

Reading the germline V gene gives CDR1 SGHAT and CDR2 FQNNGV. V loses 1 base of germline sequence and J loses 10 bases, and the interval between the two ends is 5 bases. The CDR3 numbers 11 residues from cysteine through phenylalanine. Only the CDR3 region is kept as DNA, spanning 33 bases read in frame from base 1. The origin of this receptor is a human donor with head and neck squamous cell carcinoma. The chain joins TRBV11-2 to TRBJ2-1; no D gene call is confident. Sequencing was done on a sample of CD8+ T cells sorted from blood. What the cell subset or site label conveys for this sample: total memory CD8 T cells (CD45RA-CCR7+/-) from blood or uninvolved lymph node. The nucleotide sequence reads TGTGCCAGCAGCTTAGTCGAGGAGCAGTTCTTC. It translates to CASSLVEEQFF.